This T cell receptor beta chain came from a study of graft-versus-host responses after intestinal transplantation. Study at large: Each transplant was multivisceral, liver-intestinal, or isolated intestinal. Study-wide results and caveats: Researchers found peak circulating GvH clone levels linked to early post-transplant HvG declines.

The CDR3 spans 16 residues. Germline CDR1 is MNHNS and CDR2 is SASEGT. Trimming cost V 1 base and J 5 bases, with 17 bases left between them. Profiled with immunoSEQ multiplex PCR; TCRdb holds only in-frame clones, not every one. The data contain some 70,000 clones, about nine tenths of them singletons. Comment on this clone: No antigen is known for it.

The chain combines TRBV6-1 with TRBJ1-1, with unresolved D. The sequences come from unstimulated CD8+ T cells sorted from spleen or lymph node cells, collected before transplant. The receptor was isolated from a human donor who was the organ donor for an intestinal transplant. The CDR3 protein is CASSEDTTRVDTEAFF. CDR3 DNA: TGTGCCAGCAGTGAAGACACTACAAGGGTAGATACTGAAGCTTTCTTT.